This T cell receptor beta chain was observed in a study of blood T cell repertoires in COVID-19. Turning to the study itself: The cDNA or gDNA used as material had been derived from T cells, B-cell-depleted T cells, or PBMCs.

How the authors handled the data: How many nucleated cells were present was estimated from reference gene primer amplification. Assay: immunoSEQ multiplex PCR; the TCRdb copy retains only in-frame clones and omits some. V, J and clone size derive from that table, while D and trimming were established from the DNA sequence. The sample includes approximately 300,000 clones, more than 80% of them seen just once. The junction had 6 bases not matched to a gene; V was cut back by 4 bases and J by 2 bases. This CDR3 comprises 16 residues. Per germline, CDR1 SGHNT and CDR2 YYREEE (reference sequence). The V gene is TRBV5-4, the J gene TRBJ2-2; 9 nucleotides match TRBD1. Sequenced input: peripheral blood. This sequence originates from a woman aged 25 to 39 with COVID-19, enrolled during active disease. The CDR3 sequence: CASSQRDRVNTGELFF. The CDR3 bases are TGTGCCAGCAGCCAGCGGGACAGGGTAAACACCGGGGAGCTGTTTTTT.